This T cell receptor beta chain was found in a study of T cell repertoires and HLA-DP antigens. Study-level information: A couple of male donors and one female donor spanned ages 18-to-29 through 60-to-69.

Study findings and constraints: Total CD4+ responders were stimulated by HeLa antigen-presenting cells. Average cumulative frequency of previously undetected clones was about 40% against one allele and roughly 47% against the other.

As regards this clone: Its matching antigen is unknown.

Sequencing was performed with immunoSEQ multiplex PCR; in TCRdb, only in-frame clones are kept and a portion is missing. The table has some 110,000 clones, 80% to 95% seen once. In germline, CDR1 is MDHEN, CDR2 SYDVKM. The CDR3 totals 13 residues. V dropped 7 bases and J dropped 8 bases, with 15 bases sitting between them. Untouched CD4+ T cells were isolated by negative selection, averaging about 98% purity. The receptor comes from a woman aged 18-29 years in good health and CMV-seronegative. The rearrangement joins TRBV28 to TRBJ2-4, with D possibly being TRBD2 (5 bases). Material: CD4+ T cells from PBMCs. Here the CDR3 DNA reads TGTGCCAGCACCCTGGGCCGGGAATACATTCAGTACTTC. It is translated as CASTLGREYIQYF.